The 29 T cell receptor beta chains presented below share a single source sample, sequenced in a study of control samples from healthy donors and cancer patients. Sequencing used immunoSEQ multiplex PCR; TCRdb keeps in-frame clones, though not all of them. In the table there are some 100,000 clones, 90% to 95% of which are singletons. Material: blood. The source of these receptors is a man between 18 and 35 years old in good health.

CDR3 nucleotides: TGTGCCAGCAGTTATAACGGCGGGGGGAGCACAGATACGCAGTATTTT. Its translation: CASSYNGGGSTDTQYF. V gene TRBV6-5 combines with J gene TRBJ2-3; 8 bases align to TRBD2. Germline V CDR1 and CDR2: MNHEY, SVGAGI. The ends lost 3 bases at V and 0 bases at J; junction bases unmatched: 5. The CDR3 sequence is 16 residues long.

The chain joins TRBV11-2 to TRBJ2-5, with D perhaps TRBD2 (5 bases). CDR3 length: 16 amino acids. The germline V gene has CDR1 SGHAT and CDR2 FQNNGV. The ends were cut back, 5 bases at V and 1 base at J, with 17 bases in the middle. The CDR3: CASSPGLVILQETQYF. The CDR3 DNA follows: TGTGCCAGCAGCCCTGGACTTGTGATCCTCCAAGAGACCCAGTACTTC.

V usage is TRBV5-5 and J usage is TRBJ1-2; the D gene is possibly TRBD1 (6 bases). Germline assignment: CDR1 SGHKS and CDR2 YYEKEE (reference sequence). This CDR3 has 15 residues. Trimming shortened V by 0 bases and J by 3 bases, and 12 bases separated the two germline ends. CDR3 sequence: CASSLEGHLYYGYTF. In DNA, the CDR3 is TGTGCCAGCAGCTTGGAGGGACACTTGTACTATGGCTACACCTTC.

The chain is built from TRBV19 and TRBJ1-5; D not certain. The CDR3 length is 13 residues. Trimming took off 4 bases at V and 3 bases at J, with 7 bases between the two ends. In germline, CDR1 is LNHDA, CDR2 SQIVND (reference sequence). DNA for the CDR3: TGTGCCAGTAGTAACGGCCCCAATCAGCCCCAGCATTTT. It translates to CASSNGPNQPQHF.

This chain uses TRBV6-4 with TRBJ2-1, with 11 positions matching TRBD2. The CDR3 is made up of 15 amino acids. J lost 8 bases, V lost 2 bases, and 5 bases had no gene match. Germline CDR1 reads MRHNA; CDR2 reads SNTAGT. CDR3 protein: CASSDLAGGQDEQFF. CDR3 DNA sequence: TGTGCCAGCAGTGACCTAGCGGGGGGTCAGGATGAGCAGTTCTTC.

This chain connects TRBV7-2 to TRBJ2-1; 7 bases match TRBD2. V lost 5 bases and J lost 5; bases outside the gene matches: 9. Per the germline V gene, CDR1 is SGHTA and CDR2 is FQGNSA. The CDR3 is made up of 15 amino acids. The CDR3 here is CASSAAYGGNNEQFF. The CDR3 nucleotides are TGTGCCAGCAGCGCTGCCTACGGGGGGAACAATGAGCAGTTCTTC.

The chain uses TRBV2 and TRBJ1-3, with D possibly matching TRBD1 (5 bases). Germline CDR1 SNHLY, CDR2 FYNNEI. The V gene lost 4 bases and the J gene lost 0 bases, with 25 bases spanning the gap. This CDR3 region has 20 residues. CDR3 in DNA: TGTGCCAGCAGTGCCCTCCGCGCCAGACAGATATCGAACTCTGGAAACACCATATATTTT. Translated, it gives CASSALRARQISNSGNTIYF. The full variable domain, its missing parts supplied by reference TRBV2 and TRBJ1-3, is EPEVTQTPSHQVTQMGQEVILRCVPISNHLYFYWYRQILGQKVEFLVSFYNNEISEKSEIFDDQFSVERPDGSNFTLKIRSTKLEDSAMYFCASSALRARQISNSGNTIYFGEGSWLTVV.

This chain uses TRBV12-5 with TRBJ2-1; D may be TRBD1 or TRBD2 (5 bases each). V was cut by 4 bases and J by 0 bases, with 10 bases left in between. CDR3 length equals 15 residues. Per the germline V gene, CDR1 is LGHNT and CDR2 is FRNRAP. The CDR3 DNA sequence: TGTGCTAGTGGTTCCTTCGGGACCTCCTACAATGAGCAGTTCTTC. Its translation is CASGSFGTSYNEQFF.

The V call is TRBV9, the J call TRBJ2-1; no clear D gene. The CDR3 is 13 residues long. The V gene lost 4 bases and the J gene lost 4 bases, with 9 bases spanning the gap. Germline V CDR1 and CDR2: SGDLS, YYNGEE. The CDR3 protein is CASSPPGYNEQFF. DNA for the CDR3: TGTGCCAGCAGCCCCCCCGGGTACAATGAGCAGTTCTTC.

This chain uses TRBV5-1 with TRBJ2-1, with unresolved D. Germline V gene sequence: CDR1 SGHRS, CDR2 YFSETQ. The CDR3 has 13 amino acids. Between the trimmed V and J ends, which lost 0 bases and 7 bases, there was a span of 8 bases. CDR3: CASSLVPPNEQFF. For the CDR3, the DNA is TGCGCCAGCAGCTTGGTCCCCCCGAATGAGCAGTTCTTC.

The chain uses TRBV27 and TRBJ1-5; possibly TRBD1 for D (5 bases). The germline V gene has CDR1 MNHEY and CDR2 SMNVEV (reference sequence). The CDR3 extends over 12 amino acids. Trimming removed 5 bases from V and 9 bases from J, with 11 bases in between. In nucleotides, the CDR3 is TGTGCCAGCAGTCCCGGGGGATGGCCCCAGCATTTT. This gives the protein CASSPGGWPQHF.

The genes are TRBV5-1 and TRBJ2-7; the D gene is possibly TRBD2 (6 bases). This CDR3 region has 13 residues. From germline, CDR1 is SGHRS and CDR2 YFSETQ. Trimming removed 5 bases at V and 7 bases at J, with 16 bases between. CDR3 amino acids: CASRAGTGEEQYF. CDR3 nucleotides: TGCGCCAGCAGGGCCGGGACGGGGGAAGAGCAGTACTTC.

The chain couples TRBV25-1 to TRBJ1-6, with a possible D match to TRBD1 (5 bases). Trimming left V 4 bases short and J 9 bases short, with 13 bases between. The CDR3 consists of 14 residues. Germline V gives CDR1 MGHDK, CDR2 SYGVNS. The CDR3 loop reads CASSASLGVSPLHF. DNA of the CDR3: TGTGCCAGCAGTGCATCTTTGGGGGTTTCACCCCTCCACTTT.

This rearrangement joins TRBV7-9 to TRBJ1-2, with D maybe TRBD1 (5 bases). Germline values: CDR1 SEHNR, CDR2 FQNEAQ (reference sequence). V was trimmed by 8 bases and J by 4 bases, leaving 17 bases between them. The CDR3 totals 14 residues. CDR3 coding DNA: TGTGCCAGCGGAGGGGTTGGAGGGGCCTATGGCTACACCTTC. Translating it yields CASGGVGGAYGYTF.

The chain is built from TRBV14 and TRBJ1-4, with D tentatively TRBD1 (6 bases). Germline CDR1 is SGHDN and CDR2 is FVKESK. The CDR3 totals 17 residues. Trimming took 4 bases from V and 0 from J, leaving 15 bases between them. The CDR3 sequence is CASSPRSYRATNEKLFF. The CDR3 DNA follows: TGTGCCAGCAGCCCCAGATCATACAGGGCAACTAATGAAAAACTGTTTTTT.

The CDR3, as DNA: TGCAGCGCACCGGGGGCCAGTGGCTACACCTTC. Protein sequence: CSAPGASGYTF. This chain connects TRBV20-1 to TRBJ1-2, with a possible D match to TRBD1 (6 bases). Germline-derived CDR1 and CDR2 are DFQATT and SNEGSKA (reference sequence). CDR3 length: 11 residues.

This chain links TRBV27 with TRBJ2-7; possibly TRBD1 for D (6 bases). The CDR3 runs 14 residues. V was pared by 5 bases and J by 3 bases, with 14 bases between. The germline V gene encodes CDR1 MNHEY and CDR2 SMNVEV (reference sequence). The CDR3 sequence is CASSLGTRIYEQYF. Written as DNA, the CDR3 is TGTGCCAGCAGTCTCGGGACAAGGATCTACGAGCAGTACTTC.

The chain joins TRBV6-5 to TRBJ1-5, with TRBD1 as a possible D gene (5 bases). The ends were cut back, 2 bases at V and 2 bases at J, with 7 bases in the middle. CDR3 length equals 14 residues. Germline CDR1 reads MNHEY; CDR2 reads SVGAGI. CDR3: CASSYGGGNQPQHF. The CDR3 coding sequence is TGTGCCAGCAGTTACGGGGGTGGCAATCAGCCCCAGCATTTT.

Regarding this clone: An end of the junction does not agree with germline; a read error may underlie this. The V call is TRBV6-5, the J call TRBJ1-5; a possible D gene is TRBD1 (6 bases). The CDR3 is made up of 14 amino acids. CDR1 MNHEY and CDR2 SVGAGI come from the germline V gene. CDR3 nucleotide sequence: TGTGCCAGCAGTGACTCGGGGGGCGGGCAGCCCCAGCATTTT. Protein: CASSDSGGGQPQHF.

CDR3 loop: CAKSRDTNTEAFF. The CDR3 region has the DNA TGTGCCAAATCTCGGGACACTAACACTGAAGCTTTCTTT. The chain joins TRBV2 to TRBJ1-1; tentatively, D is TRBD1 (6 bases). V was trimmed by 10 bases and J by 2 bases, leaving 14 bases between them. Germline V lookup: CDR1 SNHLY, CDR2 FYNNEI. The CDR3 covers 13 residues.

The V call is TRBV12-3 or TRBV12-4, the J call TRBJ2-1; D ambiguous. The CDR3 length is 12 residues. Trimming cost V 5 bases and J 4 bases, with 6 bases left between them. The CDR3 DNA is TGTGCCAGCAGTAGAACTTACAATGAGCAGTTCTTC. Translation: CASSRTYNEQFF.

This sequence joins TRBV9 and TRBJ2-7; 8 bases map to TRBD1. Germline V gene data show CDR1 as SGDLS and CDR2 as YYNGEE. The CDR3 spans 15 residues. The trim removed 4 bases at V and 2 bases at J, leaving 8 bases unmatched. The DNA for the CDR3 is TGTGCCAGCAGCCCCACAGGGGGTCAGACCTACGAGCAGTACTTC. Amino acid sequence: CASSPTGGQTYEQYF.

V gene TRBV3-1 (or the pseudogene TRBV3-2) combines with J gene TRBJ1-2, with a weak D call TRBD1 (5 bases). Between the trimmed V and J ends, which lost 1 base and 6 bases, there was a span of 15 bases. The CDR3 length is 15 residues. Germline-derived CDR1 and CDR2 are LGHDT and YNNKEL (reference sequence). CDR3 sequence reads: CASSQGGTAVNGYTF. The DNA of the CDR3 is TGTGCCAGCAGCCAAGGTGGGACGGCTGTTAATGGCTACACCTTC.

The chain carries TRBV5-5 and TRBJ2-5; tentative D call: TRBD2 (5 bases). Germline V CDR1 and CDR2: SGHKS, YYEKEE (reference sequence). CDR3 length: 14 amino acids. V lost 5 bases and J 2 bases, leaving 13 bases between the germline ends. The CDR3 here is CASRFGLAQETQYF. CDR3 DNA sequence: TGTGCCAGCAGATTTGGACTGGCTCAAGAGACCCAGTACTTC.

This sequence joins TRBV11-3 and TRBJ1-1, with D unresolved. CDR3 length: 13 amino acids. Per germline, CDR1 SGHNT and CDR2 YENEEA. The V end was cut by 4 bases, the J end by 0 bases, with 6 bases between. Here the CDR3 DNA reads TGTGCCAGCAGCTGGGGTATGAACACTGAAGCTTTCTTT. Protein product: CASSWGMNTEAFF.

CDR3 loop: CASSTDRDTEAFF. CDR3 nucleotide sequence: TGTGCCAGCAGCACAGACAGAGACACTGAAGCTTTCTTT. The V call is TRBV7-2, the J call TRBJ1-1, with a tentative D call TRBD1 (5 bases). CDR1 is SGHTA and CDR2 is FQGNSA in the germline V gene. The CDR3 loop spans 13 amino acids. Trimming removed 5 bases at V and 3 bases at J, with 10 bases between.

The J gene is TRBJ1-1, the V gene TRBV6-1; possibly TRBD1 for D (5 bases). The CDR3 runs to 15 residues. CDR1 is MNHNS and CDR2 is SASEGT in the germline V gene. The V and J ends lost 2 bases and 0 bases respectively, with 10 bases between them. CDR3 in DNA: TGTGCCAGCAGTGAATTTCGGGGCGTGAACACTGAAGCTTTCTTT. Translation: CASSEFRGVNTEAFF.

The rearrangement links TRBV5-1 to TRBJ1-1, with D tentatively TRBD1 (5 bases). This CDR3 has 16 amino acids. Trimming stripped 0 bases from V and 4 bases from J, with 16 bases between. Looked up from germline, CDR1 is SGHRS and CDR2 is YFSETQ. The CDR3 coding sequence is TGCGCCAGCAGCTTGGGGTCCGGGGGAGGTGGCACTGAAGCTTTCTTT. It yields the protein CASSLGSGGGGTEAFF.

The gene calls are TRBV3-1 (or the pseudogene TRBV3-2) and TRBJ1-6; no clear D. Trimming shortened V by 2 bases and J by 7 bases, and 12 bases separated the two germline ends. The CDR3 consists of 15 residues. The germline CDR1 and CDR2 sequences are LGHDT and YNNKEL (reference sequence). The CDR3 region is CASSQFRGGNSPLHF. The DNA for the CDR3 is TGTGCCAGCAGCCAATTTCGGGGAGGAAATTCACCCCTCCACTTT.